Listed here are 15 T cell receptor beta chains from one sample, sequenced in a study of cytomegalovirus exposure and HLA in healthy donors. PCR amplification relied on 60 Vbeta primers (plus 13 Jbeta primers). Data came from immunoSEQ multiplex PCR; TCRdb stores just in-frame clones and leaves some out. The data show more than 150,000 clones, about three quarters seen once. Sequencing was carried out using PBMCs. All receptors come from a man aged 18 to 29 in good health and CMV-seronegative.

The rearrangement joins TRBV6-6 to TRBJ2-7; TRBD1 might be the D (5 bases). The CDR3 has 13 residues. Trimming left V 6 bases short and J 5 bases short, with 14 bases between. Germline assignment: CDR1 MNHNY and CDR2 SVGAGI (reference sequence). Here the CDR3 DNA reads TGTGCCAGCAGCGAACCAGGGTATCACGAGCAGTACTTC. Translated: CASSEPGYHEQYF.

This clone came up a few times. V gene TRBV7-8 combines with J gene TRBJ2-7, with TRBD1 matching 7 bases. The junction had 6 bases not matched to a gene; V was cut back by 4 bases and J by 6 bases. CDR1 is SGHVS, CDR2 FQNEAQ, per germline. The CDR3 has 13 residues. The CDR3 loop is CASSWTDRTEQYF. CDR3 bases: TGTGCCAGCAGCTGGACGGACAGGACCGAGCAGTACTTC. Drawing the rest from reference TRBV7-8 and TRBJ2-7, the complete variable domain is GAGVSQSPRYKVAKRGQDVALRCDPISGHVSLFWYQQALGQGPEFLTYFQNEAQLDKSGLPSDRFFAERPEGSVSTLKIQRTQQEDSAVYLCASSWTDRTEQYFGPGTRLTVT.

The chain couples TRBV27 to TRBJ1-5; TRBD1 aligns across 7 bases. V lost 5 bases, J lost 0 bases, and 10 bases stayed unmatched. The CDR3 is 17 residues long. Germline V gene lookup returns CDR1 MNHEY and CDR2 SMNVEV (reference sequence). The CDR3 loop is CASSHRQGPYSNQPQHF. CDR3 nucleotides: TGTGCCAGCAGTCACCGACAGGGCCCTTATAGCAATCAGCCCCAGCATTTT.

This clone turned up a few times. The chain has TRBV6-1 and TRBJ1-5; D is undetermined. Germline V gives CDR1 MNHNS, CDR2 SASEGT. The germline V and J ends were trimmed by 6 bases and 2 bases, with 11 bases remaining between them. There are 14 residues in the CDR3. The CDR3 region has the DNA TGTGCCAGCAGCCCTAAAATTGGCAATCAGCCCCAGCATTTT. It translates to CASSPKIGNQPQHF.

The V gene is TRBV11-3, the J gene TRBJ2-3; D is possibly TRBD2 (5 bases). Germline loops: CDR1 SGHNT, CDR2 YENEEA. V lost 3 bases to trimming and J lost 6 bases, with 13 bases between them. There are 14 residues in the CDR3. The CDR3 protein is CASSFSREWDTQYF. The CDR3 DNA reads TGTGCCAGCAGCTTTTCGAGGGAGTGGGATACGCAGTATTTT. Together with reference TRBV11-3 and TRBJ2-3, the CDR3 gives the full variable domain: EAGVVQSPRYKIIEKKQPVAFWCNPISGHNTLYWYLQNLGQGPELLIRYENEEAVDDSQLPKDRFSAERLKGVDSTLKIQPAELGDSAVYLCASSFSREWDTQYFGPGTRLTVL.

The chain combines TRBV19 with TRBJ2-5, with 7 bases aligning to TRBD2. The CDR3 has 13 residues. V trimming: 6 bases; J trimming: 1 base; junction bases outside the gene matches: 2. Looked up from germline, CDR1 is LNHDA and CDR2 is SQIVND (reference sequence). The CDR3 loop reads CASSGRPQETQYF. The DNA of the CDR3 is TGTGCCAGTAGCGGGAGGCCCCAAGAGACCCAGTACTTC.

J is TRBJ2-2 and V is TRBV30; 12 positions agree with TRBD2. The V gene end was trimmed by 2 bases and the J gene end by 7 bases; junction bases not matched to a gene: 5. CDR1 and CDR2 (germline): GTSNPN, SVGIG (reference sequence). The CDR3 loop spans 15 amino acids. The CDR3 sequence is CAWSPSGGAGGELFF. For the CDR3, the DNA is TGTGCCTGGAGTCCTAGCGGGGGGGCCGGCGGGGAGCTGTTTTTT.

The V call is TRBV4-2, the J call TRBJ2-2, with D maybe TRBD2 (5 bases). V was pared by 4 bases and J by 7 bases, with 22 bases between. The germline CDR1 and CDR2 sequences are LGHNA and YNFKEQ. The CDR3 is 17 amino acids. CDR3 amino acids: CASSPNPGPLGVGELFF. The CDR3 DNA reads TGTGCCAGCAGCCCGAACCCTGGACCCTTGGGAGTCGGGGAGCTGTTTTTT.

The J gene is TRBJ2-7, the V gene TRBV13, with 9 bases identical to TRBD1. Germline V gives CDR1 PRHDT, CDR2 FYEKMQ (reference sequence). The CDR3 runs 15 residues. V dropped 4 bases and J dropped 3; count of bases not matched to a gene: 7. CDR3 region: CASSYSDRGGYEQYF. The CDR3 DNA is TGTGCCAGCAGCTACTCGGACAGGGGCGGCTACGAGCAGTACTTC.

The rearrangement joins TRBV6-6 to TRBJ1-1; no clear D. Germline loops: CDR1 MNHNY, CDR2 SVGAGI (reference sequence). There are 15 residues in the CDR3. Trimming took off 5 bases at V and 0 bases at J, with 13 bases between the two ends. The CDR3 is CASSPTTRLNTEAFF. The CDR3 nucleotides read TGTGCCAGCAGTCCCACTACAAGATTGAACACTGAAGCTTTCTTT.

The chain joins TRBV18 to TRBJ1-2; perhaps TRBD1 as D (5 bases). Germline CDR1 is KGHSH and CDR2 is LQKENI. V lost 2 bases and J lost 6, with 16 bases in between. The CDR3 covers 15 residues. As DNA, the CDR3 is TGTGCCAGCTCACCAGGAGGTTCCGGGGGGAATGGCTACACCTTC. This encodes CASSPGGSGGNGYTF. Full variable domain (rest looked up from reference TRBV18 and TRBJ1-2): NAGVMQNPRHLVRRRGQEARLRCSPMKGHSHVYWYRQLPEEGLKFMVYLQKENIIDESGMPKERFSAEFPKEGPSILRIQQVVRGDSAAYFCASSPGGSGGNGYTFGSGTRLTVV.

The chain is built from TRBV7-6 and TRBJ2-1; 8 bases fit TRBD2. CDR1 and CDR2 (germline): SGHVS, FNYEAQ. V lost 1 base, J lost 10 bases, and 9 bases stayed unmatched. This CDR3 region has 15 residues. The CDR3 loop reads CASSLEGGGFGEQFF. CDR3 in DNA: TGTGCCAGCAGCTTAGAAGGCGGGGGGTTTGGGGAGCAGTTCTTC. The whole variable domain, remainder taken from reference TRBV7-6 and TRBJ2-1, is GAGVSQSPRYKVTKRGQDVALRCDPISGHVSLYWYRQALGQGPEFLTYFNYEAQQDKSGLPNDRFSAERPEGSISTLTIQRTEQRDSAMYRCASSLEGGGFGEQFFGPGTRLTVL.

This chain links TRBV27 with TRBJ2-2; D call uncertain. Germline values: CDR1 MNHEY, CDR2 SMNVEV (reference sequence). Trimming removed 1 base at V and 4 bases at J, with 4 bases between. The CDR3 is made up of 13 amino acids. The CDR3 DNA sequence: TGTGCCAGCAGTTTATACATCACCGGGGAGCTGTTTTTT. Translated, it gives CASSLYITGELFF.

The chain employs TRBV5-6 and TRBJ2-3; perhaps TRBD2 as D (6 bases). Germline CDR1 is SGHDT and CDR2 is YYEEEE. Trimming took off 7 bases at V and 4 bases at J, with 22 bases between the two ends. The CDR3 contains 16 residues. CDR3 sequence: CASGEEGLQMADTQYF. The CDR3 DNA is TGTGCCAGCGGGGAGGAGGGACTCCAGATGGCAGATACGCAGTATTTT.

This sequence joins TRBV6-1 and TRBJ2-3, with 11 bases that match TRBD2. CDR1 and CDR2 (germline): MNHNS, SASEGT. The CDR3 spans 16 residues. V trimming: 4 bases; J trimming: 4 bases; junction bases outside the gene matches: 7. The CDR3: CASSGRGLAVSDTQYF. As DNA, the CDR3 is TGTGCCAGCAGTGGCCGGGGACTAGCGGTATCAGATACGCAGTATTTT.